A selection of T cell receptor beta chains follows, all from one sample in a study of T cell repertoires in cytomegalovirus infection. TCRdb re-called the reads through MiXCR, storing one row per CDR3 protein. The sample carries roughly 920,000 distinct CDR3 sequences, around 30% recorded once. Their specific antigens are unknown. Here the sequenced sample was cultured CD8+ T cells from PBMCs, taken from culture after CMV antigen stimulation. Source of these receptors: a human donor in good health (CMV status not recorded). Some clones in this sample may be carry-over from other donors' samples. CDR3s include the opening cysteine and the closing phenylalanine or tryptophan. The D gene is left open where the match is weak. Only some rows state a clone size, as once, few, many or a class for expanded clones.

CDR3 length: 15
clone size: NA
D gene: NA
V gene: TRBV19
J gene: TRBJ2-7
CDR3 protein: CASSTTSSGYYEQYF
CDR3 DNA: TGTGCCAGTAGTACAACCTCCAGCGGGTACTACGAGCAGTACTTC

CDR3 length: 12
clone size: NA
D gene: NA
V gene: TRBV4-3
J gene: TRBJ1-1
CDR3 protein: CASSQGPYEAFF
CDR3 DNA: TGCGCCAGCAGCCAGGGACCGTATGAAGCTTTCTTT

CDR3 length: 14
clone size: many
D gene: NA
V gene: TRBV7-9
J gene: TRBJ2-5
CDR3 protein: CASIVGDTQETQYF
CDR3 DNA: TGTGCCAGCATCGTCGGGGACACTCAAGAGACCCAGTACTTC

CDR3 length: 13
clone size: NA
D gene: NA
V gene: TRBV11-3
J gene: TRBJ2-7
CDR3 protein: CASSRTEYYEQYF
CDR3 DNA: TGTGCCAGCAGCCGGACAGAATACTACGAGCAGTACTTC

CDR3 length: 14
clone size: NA
D gene: TRBD2
V gene: TRBV28
J gene: TRBJ2-5
CDR3 protein: CASTGTSGGETQYF
CDR3 DNA: TGTGCCAGCACCGGGACTAGCGGGGGCGAGACCCAGTACTTC

CDR3 length: 17
clone size: few
D gene: NA
V gene: TRBV14
J gene: TRBJ2-4
CDR3 protein: CASSQPRGPGSKNIQYF
CDR3 DNA: TGTGCCAGCAGCCAACCCCGAGGCCCAGGGTCCAAAAACATTCAGTACTTC

CDR3 length: 13
clone size: NA
D gene: TRBD1
V gene: TRBV27
J gene: TRBJ2-1
CDR3 protein: CASSWTGVNEQFF
CDR3 DNA: TGTGCCAGCAGTTGGACAGGCGTCAATGAGCAGTTCTTC

CDR3 length: 12
clone size: NA
D gene: NA
V gene: TRBV7-6
J gene: TRBJ2-2
CDR3 protein: CANSSWAGELFF
CDR3 DNA: TGTGCCAACAGCTCCTGGGCCGGGGAGCTGTTTTTT

CDR3 length: 15
clone size: NA
D gene: NA
V gene: TRBV19
J gene: TRBJ2-1
CDR3 protein: CASSPNGYVHNEQFF
CDR3 DNA: TGTGCCAGTAGTCCAAACGGTTACGTCCACAATGAGCAGTTCTTC

CDR3 length: 17
clone size: NA
D gene: TRBD2
V gene: TRBV2
J gene: TRBJ2-1
CDR3 protein: CASMGTSGGRPYNERFF
CDR3 DNA: TGTGCCAGCATGGGGACTAGCGGGGGGCGGCCCTACAATGAGCGGTTCTTC

CDR3 length: 16
clone size: NA
D gene: NA
V gene: TRBV2
J gene: TRBJ2-1
CDR3 protein: CASSESRTGAWDEQFF
CDR3 DNA: TGTGCCAGCAGTGAAAGTAGGACGGGGGCTTGGGATGAGCAGTTCTTC

CDR3 length: 17
clone size: many
D gene: NA
V gene: TRBV7-6
J gene: TRBJ2-5
CDR3 protein: CASRPNPGEIPFETQYF
CDR3 DNA: TGTGCCAGCAGACCCAACCCAGGGGAAATCCCTTTCGAGACCCAGTACTTC

CDR3 length: 16
clone size: many
D gene: TRBD2
V gene: TRBV2
J gene: TRBJ2-4
CDR3 protein: CASSVRTSYGPHIQYF
CDR3 DNA: TGTGCCAGCAGTGTTAGGACTAGCTATGGGCCCCACATTCAGTACTTC

CDR3 length: 14
clone size: NA
D gene: TRBD2
V gene: TRBV5-1
J gene: TRBJ2-1
CDR3 protein: CASGVSGPGDEQFF
CDR3 DNA: TGCGCCAGCGGGGTTAGCGGGCCGGGGGATGAGCAGTTCTTC

CDR3 length: 15
clone size: few
D gene: NA
V gene: TRBV10-2
J gene: TRBJ2-2
CDR3 protein: CATRKEGPSTGELFF
CDR3 DNA: TGCGCCACCAGGAAGGAAGGGCCGAGCACCGGGGAGCTGTTTTTT

CDR3 length: 16
clone size: few
D gene: TRBD1
V gene: TRBV6-5
J gene: TRBJ2-3
CDR3 protein: CASSYPGTGGTDTQYF
CDR3 DNA: TGTGCCAGCAGTTACCCCGGGACAGGGGGCACAGATACGCAGTATTTT

CDR3 length: 16
clone size: few
D gene: TRBD1
V gene: TRBV10-2
J gene: TRBJ1-2
CDR3 protein: CASSEVRTGGPYGYTF
CDR3 DNA: TGCGCCAGCAGTGAGGTTCGGACAGGGGGTCCTTATGGCTACACCTTC

CDR3 length: 14
clone size: NA
D gene: NA
V gene: TRBV20-1
J gene: TRBJ2-1
CDR3 protein: CSAQFGGAYNEQFF
CDR3 DNA: TGCAGTGCCCAATTCGGCGGGGCCTACAATGAGCAGTTCTTC

CDR3 length: 15
clone size: NA
D gene: NA
V gene: TRBV19
J gene: TRBJ2-7
CDR3 protein: CASSIGEGHSYEQYF
CDR3 DNA: TGTGCCAGTAGTATAGGGGAAGGGCACTCCTACGAGCAGTACTTC

CDR3 length: 13
clone size: NA
D gene: NA
V gene: TRBV20-1
J gene: TRBJ1-1
CDR3 protein: CSAPGAGITEAFF
CDR3 DNA: TGCAGTGCCCCGGGCGCAGGGATTACTGAAGCTTTCTTT

CDR3 length: 13
clone size: NA
D gene: NA
V gene: TRBV6-5
J gene: TRBJ1-5
CDR3 protein: CASTQGESQPQHF
CDR3 DNA: TGTGCCAGCACACAGGGAGAAAGTCAGCCCCAGCATTTT

CDR3 length: 16
clone size: NA
D gene: TRBD2
V gene: TRBV10-1
J gene: TRBJ2-3
CDR3 protein: CASSATRGGRTDTQYF
CDR3 DNA: TGCGCCAGCAGTGCCACCCGCGGGGGGCGCACAGATACGCAGTATTTT

CDR3 length: 19
clone size: few
D gene: TRBD2
V gene: TRBV19
J gene: TRBJ2-1
CDR3 protein: CASSIDAIAGALFYNEQFF
CDR3 DNA: TGTGCCAGTAGTATAGATGCCATAGCGGGGGCCCTATTCTACAATGAGCAGTTCTTC

CDR3 length: 16
clone size: many
D gene: NA
V gene: TRBV7-9
J gene: TRBJ1-2
CDR3 protein: CASSSWATITNYGYTF
CDR3 DNA: TGTGCCAGCAGCTCCTGGGCAACGATTACTAACTATGGCTACACCTTC

CDR3 length: 15
clone size: NA
D gene: TRBD2
V gene: TRBV27
J gene: TRBJ2-5
CDR3 protein: CASSPHLGLAATQYF
CDR3 DNA: TGTGCCAGCAGTCCCCACCTTGGACTAGCCGCGACCCAGTACTTT

CDR3 length: 14
clone size: few
D gene: NA
V gene: TRBV28
J gene: TRBJ1-2
CDR3 protein: CASNPTGFSEGYTF
CDR3 DNA: TGTGCCAGCAATCCTACAGGGTTCTCGGAGGGCTACACCTTC

CDR3 length: 17
clone size: many
D gene: NA
V gene: TRBV7-6
J gene: TRBJ2-1
CDR3 protein: CASSSLPPGDSYNEQFF
CDR3 DNA: TGTGCCAGCAGCTCCCTCCCCCCCGGGGACTCCTACAATGAGCAGTTCTTC

CDR3 length: 15
clone size: NA
D gene: TRBD1
V gene: TRBV24-1
J gene: TRBJ1-1
CDR3 protein: CATSDSHRGTTEAFF
CDR3 DNA: TGTGCCACCAGTGATTCGCACAGGGGAACCACTGAAGCTTTCTTT

CDR3 length: 18
clone size: NA
D gene: TRBD1
V gene: TRBV7-8
J gene: TRBJ1-3
CDR3 protein: CASSFPTGGSLSGNTIYF
CDR3 DNA: TGTGCCAGCAGCTTCCCTACAGGGGGTTCTCTCTCTGGAAACACCATATATTTT

CDR3 length: 15
clone size: few
D gene: NA
V gene: TRBV7-9
J gene: TRBJ2-7
CDR3 protein: CASSSLGGASYEQYF
CDR3 DNA: TGTGCCAGCAGCTCCCTGGGGGGGGCTTCGTACGAGCAGTACTTC

CDR3 length: 16
clone size: NA
D gene: TRBD1
V gene: TRBV4-1
J gene: TRBJ2-1
CDR3 protein: CASSLPGQGPYNEQFF
CDR3 DNA: TGCGCCAGCAGCCTACCGGGACAGGGGCCCTACAATGAGCAGTTCTTC

CDR3 length: 16
clone size: few
D gene: TRBD2
V gene: TRBV9
J gene: TRBJ2-7
CDR3 protein: CASSPDWRGVSYEQYF
CDR3 DNA: TGTGCCAGCAGCCCCGACTGGCGGGGGGTCTCCTACGAGCAGTACTTC

CDR3 length: 16
clone size: NA
D gene: NA
V gene: TRBV6-2/TRBV6-3
J gene: TRBJ1-2
CDR3 protein: CASSYTMDSGLKGYTF
CDR3 DNA: TGTGCCAGCAGTTACACCATGGACAGTGGGCTAAAGGGCTACACCTTC

CDR3 length: 17
clone size: few
D gene: NA
V gene: TRBV6-5
J gene: TRBJ1-4
CDR3 protein: CASSYSQGRTANEKLFF
CDR3 DNA: TGTGCCAGCAGTTACTCGCAGGGACGGACCGCTAATGAAAAACTGTTTTTT

CDR3 length: 13
clone size: NA
D gene: NA
V gene: TRBV19
J gene: TRBJ1-5
CDR3 protein: CASTHRNNQPQHF
CDR3 DNA: TGTGCCAGTACCCATAGAAACAATCAGCCCCAGCATTTT

CDR3 length: 17
clone size: NA
D gene: TRBD2
V gene: TRBV5-1
J gene: TRBJ2-5
CDR3 protein: CASSLVGLGPFQETQYF
CDR3 DNA: TGCGCCAGCAGCTTGGTGGGACTAGGCCCTTTCCAAGAGACCCAGTACTTC

CDR3 length: 13
clone size: NA
D gene: NA
V gene: TRBV4-2
J gene: TRBJ1-6
CDR3 protein: CASSQGKDSPLHF
CDR3 DNA: TGTGCCAGCAGCCAAGGGAAGGATTCACCCCTCCACTTT

CDR3 length: 12
clone size: NA
D gene: NA
V gene: TRBV7-3
J gene: TRBJ2-3
CDR3 protein: CASSQPGDTQYF
CDR3 DNA: TGTGCCAGCAGTCAACCGGGGGATACGCAGTATTTT

CDR3 length: 15
clone size: NA
D gene: TRBD1
V gene: TRBV27
J gene: TRBJ2-1
CDR3 protein: CASSLVGQKGNEQFF
CDR3 DNA: TGTGCCAGCAGTTTAGTGGGACAGAAAGGCAATGAGCAGTTCTTC

CDR3 length: 14
clone size: NA
D gene: NA
V gene: TRBV5-1
J gene: TRBJ1-2
CDR3 protein: CANSTDSRRYGYTF
CDR3 DNA: TGCGCCAACAGCACGGACAGCCGGAGGTATGGCTACACCTTC

CDR3 length: 13
clone size: few
D gene: NA
V gene: TRBV6-5
J gene: TRBJ2-5
CDR3 protein: CASTEGGYETQYF
CDR3 DNA: TGTGCCAGCACGGAGGGGGGGTACGAGACCCAGTACTTC

CDR3 length: 16
clone size: NA
D gene: TRBD1
V gene: TRBV15
J gene: TRBJ2-2
CDR3 protein: CATSDRDRAATGELFF
CDR3 DNA: TGTGCCACCAGCGATCGGGACAGGGCGGCCACCGGGGAGCTGTTTTTT

CDR3 length: 14
clone size: NA
D gene: TRBD1
V gene: TRBV4-3
J gene: TRBJ2-1
CDR3 protein: CASRGQPDPNEQFF
CDR3 DNA: TGCGCCAGCAGGGGACAGCCGGACCCCAATGAGCAGTTCTTC

CDR3 length: 13
clone size: many
D gene: NA
V gene: TRBV12-3/TRBV12-4
J gene: TRBJ1-2
CDR3 protein: CASSFPRLYGYTF
CDR3 DNA: TGTGCCAGCAGTTTTCCCAGGCTCTATGGCTACACCTTC

CDR3 length: 15
clone size: NA
D gene: NA
V gene: TRBV29-1
J gene: TRBJ2-5
CDR3 protein: CSIEDRVGRQETQYF
CDR3 DNA: TGCAGCATTGAAGATCGAGTCGGCAGGCAAGAGACCCAGTACTTC